One and the same sample provided the 18 T cell receptor beta chains below, sequenced in a study of shared clonotypes between healthy human individuals. Clones were sequenced by immunoSEQ multiplex PCR, and TCRdb holds only the in-frame ones, with some missing. This sample has 1 million to 1.3 million clones, with around 78% found just once. The source material was memory CD4+ T cells from PBMCs. Subset in this sample: CD45RA-negative fraction. Receptor source: a man younger than 30 in good health. Some clones in this sample may be carry-over from other donors' samples.

This rearrangement joins TRBV11-2 to TRBJ1-1, with a weak D call TRBD1 (5 bases). The CDR3 is 14 amino acids. Deletions cut 5 bases from V and 9 bases from J, with 19 bases between. Germline loops: CDR1 SGHAT, CDR2 FQNNGV. CDR3 nucleotides: TGTGCCAGCAGCCCAGGGACTCGGGGACTGAAAGCTTTCTTT. It codes for CASSPGTRGLKAFF. Drawing the rest from reference TRBV11-2 and TRBJ1-1, the complete variable domain is EAGVAQSPRYKIIEKRQSVAFWCNPISGHATLYWYQQILGQGPKLLIQFQNNGVVDDSQLPKDRFSAERLKGVDSTLKIQPAKLEDSAVYLCASSPGTRGLKAFFGQGTRLTVV.

The rearrangement links TRBV7-6 to TRBJ1-2; D gene ambiguous. The V end was cut by 3 bases, the J end by 4 bases, with 15 bases between. Germline CDR1 reads SGHVS; CDR2 reads FNYEAQ. This CDR3 is built from 15 residues. CDR3 nucleotides: TGTGCCAGCAGCTTGGGGTCCACAGTCAGCTATGGCTACACCTTC. This sequence encodes CASSLGSTVSYGYTF.

This sequence joins TRBV5-6 and TRBJ1-1, with a weak D call TRBD1 (6 bases). Germline CDR1 and CDR2: SGHDT and YYEEEE. This CDR3 is 15 amino acids long. Trimming pared 0 bases from V and 0 bases from J, leaving 9 bases between. The CDR3 protein is CASSLEGVLNTEAFF. The CDR3 DNA follows: TGTGCCAGCAGCTTGGAGGGGGTCCTGAACACTGAAGCTTTCTTT.

V usage is TRBV6-1 and J usage is TRBJ1-5; 8 nucleotides match TRBD1. The V segment lost 0 bases and the J segment 8 bases; nucleotides outside the gene matches: 6. The CDR3 sequence is 15 residues long. The germline V gene encodes CDR1 MNHNS and CDR2 SASEGT. The CDR3 DNA is TGTGCCAGCAGTGAAGCGCCAGGGGGCTGGGAGCCCCAGCATTTT. This encodes CASSEAPGGWEPQHF.

The chain carries TRBV5-6 and TRBJ2-7; TRBD2 agrees at 9 bases. V gave up 0 bases and J gave up 6 bases; unmatched junction bases: 7. Per the germline V gene, CDR1 is SGHDT and CDR2 is YYEEEE. The CDR3 extends over 15 amino acids. The CDR3 region is CASSLASGVGTEQYF. For the CDR3, the DNA is TGTGCCAGCAGCTTGGCTAGCGGGGTGGGGACCGAGCAGTACTTC.

In its sample, this clone was seen a few times. This chain connects TRBV10-3 to TRBJ2-1; 7 bases line up with TRBD1. The CDR3 loop spans 16 amino acids. CDR1 ENHRY and CDR2 SYGVKD come from the germline V gene. Trimming at V came to 3 bases and at J to 4 bases, leaving 9 bases not matched to a gene. In DNA, the CDR3 is TGTGCCATCAGTGAAGCGACAGGGTACTCATACAATGAGCAGTTCTTC. Amino acids: CAISEATGYSYNEQFF.

A word on this clone: Other DNA sequences within the sample encode an identical CDR3. The gene calls are TRBV5-1 and TRBJ1-1, with no clear D. Germline V gives CDR1 SGHRS, CDR2 YFSETQ. The CDR3 extends over 14 amino acids. V lost 7 bases and J lost 0, with 13 bases in between. The CDR3 loop reads CASRSTGMNTEAFF. In DNA, the CDR3 is TGCGCCAGCCGTTCAACCGGGATGAACACTGAAGCTTTCTTT.

As regards this clone: This sample also contains other DNA sequences that code for the same CDR3. The chain links TRBV9 to TRBJ2-2; D gene ambiguous. V was clipped by 1 base and J by 0 bases, with 4 bases between them. Germline V CDR1 and CDR2: SGDLS, YYNGEE. The CDR3 has 14 residues. The CDR3 spells CASSVTTNTGELFF. The CDR3 DNA is TGTGCCAGCAGCGTAACCACGAACACCGGGGAGCTGTTTTTT.

The J gene is TRBJ2-2, the V gene TRBV11-1; 7 nucleotides match TRBD1. V shed 3 bases, J shed 3 bases, and the junction held 4 bases outside the gene matches. CDR3 length equals 15 residues. CDR1 and CDR2 from the germline V gene are SGHAT and FQDESV (reference sequence). The CDR3 sequence is CASSFRTGDTGELFF. DNA of the CDR3: TGTGCCAGCAGCTTTCGGACAGGAGACACCGGGGAGCTGTTTTTT.

The chain uses TRBV5-1 and TRBJ1-3, with unresolved D. Germline values: CDR1 SGHRS, CDR2 YFSETQ. V was shortened by 4 bases and J by 2 bases, with 7 bases between the two germline ends. This CDR3 comprises 13 residues. CDR3 coding DNA: TGCGCCAGCAGCGGGCTAACTGGAAACACCATATATTTT. Its translation is CASSGLTGNTIYF. The variable domain in full, with the rest retrieved from reference TRBV5-1 and TRBJ1-3, is KAGVTQTPRYLIKTRGQQVTLSCSPISGHRSVSWYQQTPGQGLQFLFEYFSETQRNKGNFPGRFSGRQFSNSRSEMNVSTLELGDSALYLCASSGLTGNTIYFGEGSWLTVV.

This chain joins TRBV27 and TRBJ2-4; TRBD1 matches 10 bases. CDR1 is MNHEY and CDR2 is SMNVEV in the germline V gene (reference sequence). The CDR3 consists of 20 residues. V was pared by 6 bases and J by 0 bases, with 17 bases of the junction left unmatched. CDR3 bases: TGTGCCAGCAGCCGTGAACCGGGACAGGGGCGACTACTAGCCAAAAACATTCAGTACTTC. Amino acid sequence: CASSREPGQGRLLAKNIQYF.

The chain recombines TRBV10-3 with TRBJ1-5, with no clear D. The CDR3 covers 13 residues. Deletions cut 0 bases from V and 7 bases from J, with 7 bases between. Germline CDR1 and CDR2: ENHRY and SYGVKD. The CDR3 protein is CAISESMGQPQHF. CDR3 nucleotides: TGTGCCATCAGTGAGTCGATGGGGCAGCCCCAGCATTTT.

The J gene is TRBJ2-5, the V gene TRBV2, with D tentatively TRBD2 (5 bases). This CDR3 spans 17 amino acids. Germline V gene sequence: CDR1 SNHLY, CDR2 FYNNEI. The V gene lost 5 bases and the J gene lost 1 base, with 20 bases spanning the gap. The CDR3 loop reads CASSSFLGSSVQETQYF. For the CDR3, the DNA is TGTGCCAGCAGTTCCTTTCTAGGTAGTAGCGTCCAAGAGACCCAGTACTTC.

The chain carries TRBV5-1 and TRBJ2-6; unclear D gene. The germline V and J ends were trimmed by 5 bases and 3 bases, with 15 bases remaining between them. The CDR3 runs to 16 residues. CDR1 and CDR2 from the germline V gene are SGHRS and YFSETQ. CDR3 sequence reads: CASSNHHLVGANVLTF. DNA for the CDR3: TGCGCCAGCAGTAATCACCATTTAGTTGGGGCCAACGTCCTGACTTTC.

This clone was detected a few times. The chain couples TRBV7-3 to TRBJ1-2, with D perhaps matching TRBD1 (5 bases). The CDR3 consists of 13 residues. V was cut by 1 base and J by 8 bases, with 11 bases left in between. The germline CDR1 and CDR2 sequences are SGHTA and FQGTGA. The chain's CDR3 is CASSLITGVGYTF. CDR3 DNA sequence: TGTGCCAGCAGCTTAATTACAGGTGTCGGCTACACCTTC. Together with reference TRBV7-3 and TRBJ1-2, the CDR3 gives the full variable domain: GAGVSQTPSNKVTEKGKYVELRCDPISGHTALYWYRQSLGQGPEFLIYFQGTGAADDSGLPNDRFFAVRPEGSVSTLKIQRTERGDSAVYLCASSLITGVGYTFGSGTRLTVV.

The chain has TRBV7-9 and TRBJ1-5; the D is unclear. The CDR3 runs to 16 residues. Trimming cost V 5 bases and J 5 bases, with 19 bases left between them. Germline V gene data show CDR1 as SEHNR and CDR2 as FQNEAQ (reference sequence). CDR3 protein: CASSLSGGHAYQPQHF. CDR3 DNA sequence: TGTGCCAGCAGCCTATCGGGAGGGCACGCATATCAGCCCCAGCATTTT.

V is TRBV7-2 and J is TRBJ2-5; D gene unclear. Trimming left V 5 bases short and J 8 bases short, with 12 bases between. The CDR3 loop spans 12 amino acids. In germline, CDR1 is SGHTA, CDR2 FQGNSA. CDR3 region: CASSRPDPTQYF. DNA of the CDR3: TGTGCCAGCAGCCGCCCGGACCCTACCCAGTACTTC. Full variable domain (rest looked up from reference TRBV7-2 and TRBJ2-5): GAGVSQSPSNKVTEKGKDVELRCDPISGHTALYWYRQSLGQGLEFLIYFQGNSAPDKSGLPSDRFSAERTGGSVSTLTIQRTQQEDSAVYLCASSRPDPTQYFGPGTRLLVL.

The chain links TRBV2 to TRBJ2-7, with TRBD2 identical over 12 bases. CDR3 length equals 16 residues. The V segment lost 6 bases and the J segment 1 base; nucleotides outside the gene matches: 7. Germline CDR1 SNHLY, CDR2 FYNNEI. The CDR3 region is CASRVTSGSPSYEQYF. The CDR3, as DNA: TGTGCCAGCAGGGTGACTAGCGGGAGCCCATCCTACGAGCAGTACTTC.